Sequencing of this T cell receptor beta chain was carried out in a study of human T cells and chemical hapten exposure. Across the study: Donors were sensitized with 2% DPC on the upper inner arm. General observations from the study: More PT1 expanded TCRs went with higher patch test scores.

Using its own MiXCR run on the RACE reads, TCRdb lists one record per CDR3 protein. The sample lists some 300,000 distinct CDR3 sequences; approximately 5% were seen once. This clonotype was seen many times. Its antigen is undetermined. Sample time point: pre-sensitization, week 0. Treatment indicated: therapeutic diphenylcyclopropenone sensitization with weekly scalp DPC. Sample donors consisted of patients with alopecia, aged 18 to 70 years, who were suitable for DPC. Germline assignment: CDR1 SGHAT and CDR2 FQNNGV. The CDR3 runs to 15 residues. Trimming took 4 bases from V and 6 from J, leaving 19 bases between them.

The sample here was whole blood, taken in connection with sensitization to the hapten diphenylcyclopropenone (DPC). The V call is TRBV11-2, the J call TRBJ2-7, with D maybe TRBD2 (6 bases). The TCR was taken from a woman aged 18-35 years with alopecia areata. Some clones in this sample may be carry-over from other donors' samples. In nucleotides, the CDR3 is TGTGCCAGCAGCTCGCGGGACCCGGCCCTCTCCGAGCAGTACTTC. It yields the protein CASSSRDPALSEQYF.